The source of this T cell receptor (beta chain) is a study of T cells after yellow fever vaccination. Study-level findings and limits: The secondary response showed a weaker magnitude and a faster peak, day 5 versus 15. Most primary-vaccination clones reappeared after the booster (approximately 97% CD4, around 88% CD8).

Germline CDR1 and CDR2: DFQATT and SNEGSKA (reference sequence). The CDR3 is made up of 11 amino acids. Trimming cost V 5 bases and J 6 bases, with 11 bases left between them. The sample holds many counts of this clonotype. No antigen is known for it. A process of 5'RACE template switching, which added a universal primer site and UMIs, was used to make TCR cDNA. TCRdb analysed the 5' RACE reads with MiXCR anew, one entry per CDR3 protein. Among hundreds of thousands of distinct CDR3 sequences listed, 6.2% were seen once. The source was PBMCs, collected 5 days after the yellow fever booster vaccination. The clonotype comes from a man in his thirties or forties who received the YFV17D yellow fever vaccine. J is TRBJ2-7 and V is TRBV20-1; D is perhaps TRBD1 (6 bases). The CDR3 region is CSAERTVEQYF. The CDR3 DNA follows: TGCAGTGCTGAACGGACAGTCGAGCAGTACTTC.